The 13 T cell receptor beta chains below come from one sample, sequenced in a study of tumor-infiltrating lymphocytes in primary liver carcinoma. From unsorted bulk tissue weighing roughly 17-31 mg, DNA and RNA were co-extracted. With 500 ng total RNA as template and a constant-region primer, TCR beta cDNA was made. Employing slightly modified ARM-PCR, three nested multiplex PCR rounds were run, and these gave rise to the TCR beta libraries. TRBV1-TRBV30 forward primers paired with a C-beta reverse primer were used in the first two PCR rounds, which ran roughly 9 cycles each. From the multiplex PCR reads, TCRdb called clonotypes with MiXCR, one entry per CDR3 protein. The sample has about 30,000 distinct CDR3 sequences; 70% to 80% are singletons. The sequenced sample consisted of liver tumor tissue from sampling region 3. Regarding subset: tumor region T3, left-lateral pole. The receptors derive from a woman aged 30 to 39 with primary liver carcinoma and hepatitis B virus infection.

This clonotype was seen just once. The J gene is TRBJ1-1, the V gene TRBV11-2; D gene ambiguous. The CDR3 length is 16 residues. The V gene's germline CDR1 is SGHAT and CDR2 FQNNGV. Trimming left V 7 bases short and J 4 bases short, with 22 bases between. This chain's CDR3 is CASNPPGEARTTEAFF. CDR3 DNA: TGTGCCAGCAACCCACCCGGGGAGGCGCGTACCACTGAAGCTTTCTTT.

This clonotype was recorded at least ten times. J is TRBJ2-7 and V is TRBV11-2; 15 bases align to TRBD2. CDR1 SGHAT and CDR2 FQNNGV come from the germline V gene. CDR3 length: 18 amino acids. V lost 1 base to trimming and J lost 6 bases; unmatched junction nucleotides: 10. CDR3 coding DNA: TGTGCCAGCAGCTTAGCCCTAAGGGGGACTAGCGGGAGGAGCGAGCAGTACTTC. Amino acids: CASSLALRGTSGRSEQYF.

A word on this clonotype: One end of the junction fails to match germline, which may point to a read error. CDR3 sequence (DNA): TGTGCCAGCAGTCTGGTGGGGAACAGAGAGACCCAGTACTTT. Its translation: CASSLVGNRETQYF. The rearrangement uses TRBV12-3 or TRBV12-4 and TRBJ2-5; D is undetermined. This CDR3 comprises 14 residues.

With respect to this clonotype: A junction end diverges from the germline sequence, so it may reflect a read error. The V and J genes are TRBV14 and TRBJ1-4; D not resolved. Germline CDR1 reads SGHDN; CDR2 reads FVKESK. CDR3 length equals 14 residues. CDR3 amino acids: CTSSRRRNNEKPFF. The DNA of the CDR3 is TGTACCAGCAGCCGAAGACGTAATAATGAAAAACCGTTTTTT. Full variable domain (rest looked up from reference TRBV14 and TRBJ1-4): EAGVTQFPSHSVIEKGQTVTLRCDPISGHDNLYWYRRVMGKEIKFLLHFVKESKQDESGMPNNRFLAERTGGTYSTLKVQPAELEDSGVYFCTSSRRRNNEKPFFGSGTQLSVL.

Note on this clonotype: It is likely a read error, because the conserved phenylalanine at the end of the CDR3 is missing. J is TRBJ1-1 and V is TRBV11-2; D gene ambiguous. The CDR3 consists of 11 residues. Germline V gene lookup returns CDR1 SGHAT and CDR2 FQNNGV. CDR3 sequence reads: CASSLDTEAFI. The DNA of the CDR3 is TGTGCTAGCAGCTTAGATACTGAAGCTTTCATT.

In regard to this clonotype: A much larger clone sits a single nucleotide away, making a read error possible. The chain has TRBV7-9 and TRBJ2-5, with D possibly matching TRBD1 (5 bases). This CDR3 is built from 14 residues. CDR1 is SEHNR and CDR2 is FQNEAQ in the germline V gene (reference sequence). This chain's CDR3 is CASSRGLGQETLYF. CDR3 DNA sequence: TGTGCCAGCAGCCGAGGTCTAGGACAAGAGACCCTGTACTTC.

As for this clonotype: A read error may produce the germline difference seen at one junction end. The V gene is TRBV11-2, the J gene TRBJ2-3; possible D gene TRBD2, 5 bases. The CDR3 spans 17 residues. The V gene's germline CDR1 is SGHAT and CDR2 FQNNGV. Written as DNA, the CDR3 is TGTGTCAGCAGCTTAGCAATGGGGAGAATGAGCACGGATACGCAGTATTTT. Translation: CVSSLAMGRMSTDTQYF.

Worth noting for this clonotype: Relative to the germline gene, one junction end is altered; a read error may explain this. The chain carries TRBV11-2 and TRBJ2-2; possible D gene TRBD2, 5 bases. Germline values: CDR1 SGHAT, CDR2 FQNNGV. The CDR3 covers 15 residues. CDR3 sequence reads: CASSFTGLNTGELFF. The DNA of the CDR3 is TGTGCCAGCAGCTTTACGGGATTGAACACAGGGGAGCTGTTTTTT. Drawing the rest from reference TRBV11-2 and TRBJ2-2, the complete variable domain is EAGVAQSPRYKIIEKRQSVAFWCNPISGHATLYWYQQILGQGPKLLIQFQNNGVVDDSQLPKDRFSAERLKGVDSTLKIQPAKLEDSAVYLCASSFTGLNTGELFFGEGSRLTVL.

This clonotype was seen many times. The J gene is TRBJ2-3, the V gene TRBV12-3 or TRBV12-4; 8 bases fit TRBD1. Trimming at V came to 4 bases and at J to 6 bases, leaving 3 bases not matched to a gene. The CDR3 is 13 residues long. CDR3 nucleotides: TGTGCCAGCAGTTGGACAGGGAGGGATACGCAGTATTTT. This codes for CASSWTGRDTQYF.

Of note for this clonotype: An end of the junction does not agree with germline; a read error may underlie this. The CDR3, as DNA: TGTGCCGGCAGTTACCCGATCGGGATCGGAAACACCATATATTTT. This codes for CAGSYPIGIGNTIYF. V gene TRBV6-2 or TRBV6-3 combines with J gene TRBJ1-3; D gene ambiguous. The CDR3 has 15 amino acids. Germline V lookup: CDR1 MNHEY, CDR2 SVGEGT.

This clonotype was seen a single time. This may arise from a read error, as a much more abundant clone is one base away. This chain joins TRBV12-3 or TRBV12-4 and TRBJ1-1; D is ambiguous. The CDR3 totals 11 residues. The V end was cut by 3 bases, the J end by 11 bases, with 10 bases between. As DNA, the CDR3 is TGTGCCAGCAGTTTCGGGATCATGGCTTTCTTT. This gives the protein CASSFGIMAFF.

This clonotype was counted once. This CDR3 fails to terminate in the conserved phenylalanine or tryptophan, so it likely reflects a read error. The J gene is TRBJ2-3, the V gene TRBV5-4; no firm D call. Germline lookup yields CDR1 SGHNT and CDR2 YYREEE (reference sequence). Trimming pared 4 bases from V and 3 bases from J, leaving 21 bases between. The CDR3 loop spans 17 amino acids. CDR3 residues: CASSVDEHPPPTDTQYV. CDR3 bases: TGTGCCAGCAGCGTAGACGAACACCCTCCACCTACAGATACGCAGTATGTT.

This clonotype was picked up one time. This CDR3 fails to terminate in the conserved phenylalanine or tryptophan, so it likely reflects a read error. The chain employs TRBV11-1 and TRBJ2-7, with a possible D match to TRBD2 (6 bases). CDR1 and CDR2 from the germline V gene are SGHAT and FQDESV (reference sequence). This CDR3 is built from 15 residues. Here the CDR3 DNA reads TGTGCCTGCAGCTGGGGCGGGACGAGGACCTACGAGCAGTACTAC. Translation: CACSWGGTRTYEQYY.